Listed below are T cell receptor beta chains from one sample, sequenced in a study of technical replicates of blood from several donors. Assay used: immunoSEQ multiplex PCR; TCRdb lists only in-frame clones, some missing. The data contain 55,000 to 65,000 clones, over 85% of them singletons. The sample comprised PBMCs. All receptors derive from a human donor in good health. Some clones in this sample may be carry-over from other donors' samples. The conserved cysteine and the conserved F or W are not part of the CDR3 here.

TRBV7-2 ASSILQGTGELF
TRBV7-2 ASSLVRGAGSPLH
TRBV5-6 ASSPRLAGVNIQY
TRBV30 AWSLLAGGETQY
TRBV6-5 ASQSGSLGYEQY
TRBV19 ASDIPGQTETQY
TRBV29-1 SVGIPLAGTTYEQY
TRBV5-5 ASSSTASTYEQY
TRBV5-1 ASSFAQEGTGD
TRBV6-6 ASATGESGNTIY
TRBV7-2 ASSLGSGADTQY
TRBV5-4 ASGLAGEATQY
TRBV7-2 ASRGAGGSYEQY
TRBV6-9 ASSEDRELAKNIQY
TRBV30 AWRQTVSSGNTIY
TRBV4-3 ASSPEIAGSTDTQY
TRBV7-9 ASSFENYGYT
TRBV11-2 ASIRERQGHEQY
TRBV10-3 AISAREGAYEQY
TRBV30 AWRNGDRRQDGYT
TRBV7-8 ASSSAATPGQGKEKLF
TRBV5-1 ASSLTSGTDTQY
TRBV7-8 ASSPNAVGEAF
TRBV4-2 ASRRWDGAPSEQY
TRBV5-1 ASSYRQGLNTEAF
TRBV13 ASSLGLADYEQY
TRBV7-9 ASSLEGLADTDTQY
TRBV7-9 ASSFPGLAGADTQY
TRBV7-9 ASSLQDRGQPQH
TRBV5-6 ASSSLTGDTGELF
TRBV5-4 ASSLIRSGGKYNEQF
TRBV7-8 ASSPGGLGYT
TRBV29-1 SVSTGSADTQY
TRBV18 ASSPPADTIY
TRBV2 ASSESQGGPYEQY
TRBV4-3 ASSPRIDGTDTQY
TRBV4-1 ASSLEGLAGETQY
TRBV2 ASSRDVYTEAF